The rows below give T cell receptor beta chains drawn from one sample of a study of OX40 agonist ivuxolimab in advanced cancers. The table came from immunoSEQ multiplex PCR; TCRdb's copy has only in-frame clones and leaves some out. The data contain fewer than 70,000 clones, approximately 90% of them singletons. Sequencing was performed on CD4+ or CD8+ T cells sorted from blood, taken in a trial of the OX40 agonist ivuxolimab. All receptors come from an adult with an advanced solid tumor such as melanoma, head and neck, liver or kidney cancer. Each CDR3 is given with its conserved first and last residue. A D gene is named only where the DNA matches it firmly. For some rows the clone size is stated as once, few or many, or as a class when expanded; others skip it.

>-|TRBV18|-|TRBJ2-5
TGTGCCAGCTCACCACGCCAAGAGACCCAGTACTTC
CASSPRQETQYF
>TRBD1|TRBV5-1|once|TRBJ1-1
TGCGCCAGCAGCCGTGGGACAGGGGACACTGAAGCTTTCTTT
CASSRGTGDTEAFF
>-|TRBV11-2|-|TRBJ1-5
TGTGCCAGCAGCTTCAGGGAGGGTCAGCCCCAGCATTTT
CASSFREGQPQHF
>TRBD2|TRBV11-2|-|TRBJ2-7
TGTGCCAGCAGCTGGGTGACTCCAGCGGGGGCCTCCTACGAGCAGTACTTC
CASSWVTPAGASYEQYF
>-|TRBV18|-|TRBJ2-5
TGTGCCAGCTCACCACCAACCAGGACAGCCCAAGAGACCCAGTACTTC
CASSPPTRTAQETQYF
>-|TRBV5-6|-|TRBJ2-3
TGTGCCAGCAGCTTGTTTCGGGGAATCGGGGTCGGTACGCAGTATTTT
CASSLFRGIGVGTQYF
>-|TRBV10-1|-|TRBJ1-1
TGCGCCAGCACCCCGGATCGATCCACTGAAGCTTTCTTT
CASTPDRSTEAFF
>TRBD1|TRBV29-1|-|TRBJ2-5
TGCAGCGTTGACGGGGCAGGGGGATCCTTAGAGACCCAGTACTTC
CSVDGAGGSLETQYF
>TRBD1|TRBV18|-|TRBJ1-6
TGTGCCAGCTCTCAGGACAGGGGGTTCCCATCACCCCTCCACTTT
CASSQDRGFPSPLHF
>-|TRBV6-1|-|TRBJ1-1
TGTGCCAGTCTGTGGGGGACCATGAACACTGAAGCTTTCTTT
CASLWGTMNTEAFF
>TRBD2|TRBV2|-|TRBJ2-1
TGTGCCAGCAGTGTGCAGCGGGACTACAATGAGCAGTTCTTC
CASSVQRDYNEQFF
>-|TRBV7-8|once|TRBJ1-2
TGTGCCAGCAGCTTAGGAATCGGGGACAACTATGGCTACACCTTC
CASSLGIGDNYGYTF
>-|TRBV11-3|-|TRBJ1-1
TGTGCCAGCAGCTTAGATAGTGGGAGGACTGAAGCTTTCTTT
CASSLDSGRTEAFF
>TRBD1|TRBV2|-|TRBJ2-7
TGTGCCAGCAGTCAACAGGGGAACTCCTACGAGCAGTACTTC
CASSQQGNSYEQYF
>-|TRBV5-6|-|TRBJ2-7
TGTGCCAGCAGCTTGGGAACAGGGAACTACGAGCAGTACTTC
CASSLGTGNYEQYF
>-|TRBV6-6|-|TRBJ2-5
TGTGCCAGCAAGACAGAGCAAGAGACCCAGTACTTC
CASKTEQETQYF
>TRBD1|TRBV4-1|-|TRBJ1-2
TGCGCCAGCAGCCATTCCCGGGACAGGCTTTATGGCTACACCTTC
CASSHSRDRLYGYTF
>-|TRBV6-5|-|TRBJ2-3
TGTGCCAGCAGTTACTCAGGACAGAGCACAGATACGCAGTATTTT
CASSYSGQSTDTQYF
>-|TRBV7-9|-|TRBJ2-2
TGTGCCAGCAGCGGATACAGGGCAGCCGGGGAGCTGTTTTTT
CASSGYRAAGELFF
>TRBD1|TRBV5-1|-|TRBJ1-2
TGCGCCAGCAGCTCGGGACAGAACCCCCCCTATGGCTACACCTTC
CASSSGQNPPYGYTF
>TRBD1|TRBV30|-|TRBJ2-7
TGTGCCTGGAGTGTTCGGGACAGGGTATCCTACGAGCAGTACTTC
CAWSVRDRVSYEQYF
>TRBD1|TRBV30|-|TRBJ1-5
TGTGCCTGGAGTGCGTTGGGACAGGGGGCGTACGGCCAGCCCCAGCATTTT
CAWSALGQGAYGQPQHF
>-|TRBV30|few|TRBJ1-1
TGTGCCTGGTGGAAGGTGAGAATGAACACTGAAGCTTTCTTT
CAWWKVRMNTEAFF
>-|TRBV20-1|-|TRBJ2-1
TGCAGTGCTCAGACTAGTTCGGGGCAGTTCTTC
CSAQTSSGQFF
>TRBD2|TRBV4-2|-|TRBJ2-2
TGTGCCAGCAGCCAAGTTGGCGGGGGGGCGAACACCGGGGAGCTGTTTTTT
CASSQVGGGANTGELFF
>-|TRBV2|-|TRBJ1-4
TGTGCCAGCCTTCGACAGATTAATGAAAAACTGTTTTTT
CASLRQINEKLFF
>TRBD1|TRBV10-3|-|TRBJ1-6
TGTGCCATCAGTGAAGGACAGGGGAAGGGGTCACCCCTCCACTTT
CAISEGQGKGSPLHF
>-|TRBV5-1|-|TRBJ2-3
TGCGCCAGCAGCATGGACGTAGATACGCAGTATTTT
CASSMDVDTQYF